The T cell receptor beta chain described here comes from a study of patients and donors after allogeneic stem cell transplantation. Using its own MiXCR run on the RT-PCR reads, TCRdb lists one record per CDR3 protein. The sample has tens of thousands of distinct CDR3 sequences; roughly 52% are singletons. Sequenced sample: blood, either unsorted or a sorted T cell fraction (not recorded which). The sequence was obtained from a human donor who was either an allogeneic HSCT recipient or a stem cell or donor lymphocyte infusion donor (not recorded which). It is not recorded whose cells these are; they may come from a transplant donor.

CDR3 DNA: TGTGCCAGCAGAACGGACAGGCCCTCCTATTCACCCCTCCACTTT. Amino acids: CASRTDRPSYSPLHF. The chain employs TRBV6-4 and TRBJ1-6; 7 positions match TRBD1. The CDR3 is 15 residues long. V trimming: 6 bases; J trimming: 8 bases; junction bases outside the gene matches: 10. Germline CDR1 MRHNA, CDR2 SNTAGT.